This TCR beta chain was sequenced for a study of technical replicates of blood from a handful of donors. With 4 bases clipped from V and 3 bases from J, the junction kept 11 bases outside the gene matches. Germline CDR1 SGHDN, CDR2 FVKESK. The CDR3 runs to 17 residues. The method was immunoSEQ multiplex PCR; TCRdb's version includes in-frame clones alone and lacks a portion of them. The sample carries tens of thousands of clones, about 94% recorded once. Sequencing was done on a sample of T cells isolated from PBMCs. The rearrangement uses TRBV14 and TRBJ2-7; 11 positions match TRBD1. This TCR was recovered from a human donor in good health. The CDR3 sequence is CASSRQLPGTGGYEQYF. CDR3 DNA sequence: TGTGCCAGCAGCCGCCAGCTACCCGGGACAGGGGGCTACGAGCAGTACTTC.